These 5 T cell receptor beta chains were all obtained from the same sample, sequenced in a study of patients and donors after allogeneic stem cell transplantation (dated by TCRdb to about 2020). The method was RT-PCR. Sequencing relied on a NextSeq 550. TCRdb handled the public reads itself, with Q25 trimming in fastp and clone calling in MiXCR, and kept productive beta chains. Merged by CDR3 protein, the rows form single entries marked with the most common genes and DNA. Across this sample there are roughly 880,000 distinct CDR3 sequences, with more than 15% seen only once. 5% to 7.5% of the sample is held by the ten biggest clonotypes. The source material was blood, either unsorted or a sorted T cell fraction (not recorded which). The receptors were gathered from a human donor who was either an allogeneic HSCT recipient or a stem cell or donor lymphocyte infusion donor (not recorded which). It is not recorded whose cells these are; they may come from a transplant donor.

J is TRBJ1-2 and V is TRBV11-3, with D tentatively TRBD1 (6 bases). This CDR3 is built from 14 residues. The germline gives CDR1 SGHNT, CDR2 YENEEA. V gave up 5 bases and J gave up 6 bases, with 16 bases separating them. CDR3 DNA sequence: TGTGCCAGCAGCCCCCAAGGGGGTGAAAATGGCTACACCTTC. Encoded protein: CASSPQGGENGYTF.

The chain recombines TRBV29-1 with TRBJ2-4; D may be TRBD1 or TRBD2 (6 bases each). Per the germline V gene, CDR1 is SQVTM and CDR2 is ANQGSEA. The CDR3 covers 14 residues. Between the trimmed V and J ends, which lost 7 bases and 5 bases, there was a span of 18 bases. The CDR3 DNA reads TGCAGCGCCGCTGCGGCGGGGACACAAAACATTCAGTACTTC. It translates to CSAAAAGTQNIQYF.

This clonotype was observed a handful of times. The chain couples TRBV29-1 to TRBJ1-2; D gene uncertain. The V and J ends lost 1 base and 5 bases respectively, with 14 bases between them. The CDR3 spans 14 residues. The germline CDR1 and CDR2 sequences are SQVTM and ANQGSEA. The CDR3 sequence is CSVEGRGGPYGYTF. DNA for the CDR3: TGCAGCGTTGAAGGAAGAGGTGGGCCTTATGGCTACACCTTC.

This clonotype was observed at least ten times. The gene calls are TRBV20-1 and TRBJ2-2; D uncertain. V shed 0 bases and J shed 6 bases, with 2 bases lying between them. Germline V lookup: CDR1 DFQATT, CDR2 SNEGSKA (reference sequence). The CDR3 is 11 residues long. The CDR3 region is CSARDAGELFF. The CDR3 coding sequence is TGCAGTGCTAGAGATGCCGGGGAGCTGTTTTTT.

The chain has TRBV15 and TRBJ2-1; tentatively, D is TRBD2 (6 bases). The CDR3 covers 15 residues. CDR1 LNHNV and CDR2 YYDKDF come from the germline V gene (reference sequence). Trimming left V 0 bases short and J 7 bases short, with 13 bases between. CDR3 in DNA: TGTGCCACCAGCAGAGATGTCCCAGGGAGGAATGAGCAGTTCTTC. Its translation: CATSRDVPGRNEQFF.